This entry concerns a single TCR beta chain. This record comes from a study of identical twins. TCRdb analysed the 5' RACE reads with MiXCR anew, one entry per CDR3 protein. The table has approximately 690,000 distinct CDR3 sequences, approximately 6% seen once. The CDR3 extends over 14 amino acids. V dropped 4 bases and J dropped 4; count of bases not matched to a gene: 2. The germline V gene has CDR1 MNHEY and CDR2 SVGEGT. V is TRBV6-2 or TRBV6-3 and J is TRBJ2-3, with 10 bases matching TRBD2. The clonotype comes from a man aged 18 to 29 in good health. Sequencing was performed on naive T cells sorted from blood. In DNA form, the CDR3 reads TGTGCCAGCAGTTCCGGACTAGCGGCAGATACGCAGTATTTT. This translates into CASSSGLAADTQYF.